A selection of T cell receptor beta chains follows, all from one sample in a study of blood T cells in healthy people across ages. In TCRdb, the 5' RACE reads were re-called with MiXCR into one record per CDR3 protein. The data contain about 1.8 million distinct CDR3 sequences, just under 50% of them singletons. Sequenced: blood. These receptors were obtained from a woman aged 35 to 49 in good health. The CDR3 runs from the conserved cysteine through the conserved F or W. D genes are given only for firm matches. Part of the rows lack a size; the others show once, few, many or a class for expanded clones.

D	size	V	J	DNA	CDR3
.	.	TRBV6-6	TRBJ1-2	TGTGCCAGCAATCTACCGACAGGCCCTAAAACCAATGGCTACACCTTC	CASNLPTGPKTNGYTF
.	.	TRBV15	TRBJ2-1	TGTGCCACCAGCAGAGATCTTGGGGGGCAGGGTGGTGAGCAGTTCTTC	CATSRDLGGQGGEQFF
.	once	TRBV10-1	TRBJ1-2	TGCGCCAGCAGTGAGGGGGCGACCTATGGCTACACCTTC	CASSEGATYGYTF
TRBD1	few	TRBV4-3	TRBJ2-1	TGCGCCAGCAGCCAAGATACGGGACAGGGGCCGAGCTCCTACAATGAGCAGTTCTTC	CASSQDTGQGPSSYNEQFF
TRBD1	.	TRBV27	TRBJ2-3	TGTGCCAGCAGTTTAGGGGTTGGGGACAGGGATACGCAGTATTTT	CASSLGVGDRDTQYF
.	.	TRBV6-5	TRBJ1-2	TGTGCCAGCAGCCCCGGGACCCCAGCTAACTATGGCTACACCTTC	CASSPGTPANYGYTF
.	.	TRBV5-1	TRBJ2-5	TGCGCCATCATCCCTGACAACTTGGAGACCCAGTACTTC	CAIIPDNLETQYF
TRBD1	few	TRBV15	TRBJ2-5	TGTGCCACCAGCCCACGGACAGGGGGTAAAGAGACCCAGTACTTC	CATSPRTGGKETQYF
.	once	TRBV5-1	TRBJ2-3	TGCGCCAGCAGCAGAACGGGACTTAGCACAGATACGCAGTATTTT	CASSRTGLSTDTQYF
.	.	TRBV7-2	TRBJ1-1	TGTGCCAGCAGCCGCGACCGAAATTCTGAAGCTTTCTTT	CASSRDRNSEAFF
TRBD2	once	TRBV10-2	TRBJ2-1	TGCGCCAGCAGTGACCGAGGGACTAGCAACTACAATGAGCAGTTCTTC	CASSDRGTSNYNEQFF
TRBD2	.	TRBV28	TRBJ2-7	TGTGCCAGCAGTGGACTAGCCCCCTCAGTTTACGAGCAGTACTTC	CASSGLAPSVYEQYF